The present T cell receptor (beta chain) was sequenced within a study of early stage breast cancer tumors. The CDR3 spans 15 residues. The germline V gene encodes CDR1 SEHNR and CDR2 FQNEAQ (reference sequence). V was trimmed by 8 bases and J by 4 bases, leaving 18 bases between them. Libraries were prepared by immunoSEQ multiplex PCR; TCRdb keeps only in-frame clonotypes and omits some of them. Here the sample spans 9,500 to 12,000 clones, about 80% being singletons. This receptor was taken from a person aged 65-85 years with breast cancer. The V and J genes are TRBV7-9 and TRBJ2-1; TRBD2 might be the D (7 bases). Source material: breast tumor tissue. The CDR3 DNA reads TGTGCCAGCGGCCCAGAGGGGGGGCCGTACAATGAGCAGTTCTTC. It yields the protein CASGPEGGPYNEQFF.